These 22 T cell receptor beta chains originate from one sample sequenced in a study of blood T cell repertoires in COVID-19. TCRdb keeps only in-frame clones here, not all; method: immunoSEQ multiplex PCR. The sample includes roughly 60,000 clones, more than 65% of them seen just once. Material for sequencing was peripheral blood. These receptor sequences come from a woman aged 55-75 years with acute or convalescent COVID-19.

The genes are TRBV7-2 and TRBJ1-5; no clear D gene. Germline V gene lookup returns CDR1 SGHTA and CDR2 FQGNSA. The V end lost 5 bases, the J end lost 3 bases, and 11 bases lay between the germline ends. The CDR3 totals 14 residues. The CDR3 here is CASSAVPLNQPQHF. As DNA, the CDR3 is TGTGCCAGCAGCGCGGTCCCACTCAATCAGCCCCAGCATTTT. Full variable domain (rest looked up from reference TRBV7-2 and TRBJ1-5): GAGVSQSPSNKVTEKGKDVELRCDPISGHTALYWYRQSLGQGLEFLIYFQGNSAPDKSGLPSDRFSAERTGGSVSTLTIQRTQQEDSAVYLCASSAVPLNQPQHFGDGTRLSIL.

The V and J genes are TRBV5-1 and TRBJ2-4; TRBD2 matches at 7 bases. Per the germline V gene, CDR1 is SGHRS and CDR2 is YFSETQ. The V gene end was trimmed by 5 bases and the J gene end by 7 bases; junction bases not matched to a gene: 15. CDR3 length: 16 amino acids. CDR3 sequence (DNA): TGCGCCAGCAGGCTGGGCCCCCCGGGGGGTCGGAACATTCAGTACTTC. It specifies CASRLGPPGGRNIQYF.

The chain carries TRBV6-5 and TRBJ1-2; no reliable D call. CDR3 length: 14 residues. Germline CDR1 reads MNHEY; CDR2 reads SVGAGI. Trimming took 4 bases from V and 4 from J, leaving 13 bases between them. The CDR3 here is CASSLREAGYGYTF. The CDR3 nucleotides are TGTGCCAGCAGTTTGAGGGAGGCCGGCTATGGCTACACCTTC.

The V call is TRBV19, the J call TRBJ1-6; D is uncertain. Looked up from germline, CDR1 is LNHDA and CDR2 is SQIVND (reference sequence). Trimming took 6 bases from V and 10 from J, leaving 10 bases between them. The CDR3 loop spans 12 amino acids. CDR3 protein: CASSRPGSPLHF. In nucleotides, the CDR3 is TGTGCCAGTAGCCGACCGGGGTCACCCCTCCACTTT.

The chain uses TRBV7-3 and TRBJ2-2; D perhaps matches TRBD1 (5 bases). Looked up from germline, CDR1 is SGHTA and CDR2 is FQGTGA. The CDR3 is 13 residues long. V shed 5 bases and J shed 6 bases, with 10 bases lying between them. Here the CDR3 reads CASSASGSGELFF. The CDR3 DNA reads TGTGCCAGCAGCGCTTCAGGGTCCGGGGAGCTGTTTTTT.

This clone has a count of ten or more. The chain carries TRBV5-1 and TRBJ1-2, with 7 nucleotides matching TRBD1. The CDR3 has 15 amino acids. J gave up 2 bases and V 4 bases, and 8 bases lay outside the gene matches. From germline, CDR1 is SGHRS and CDR2 YFSETQ. Here the CDR3 reads CASSRGLTGNYGYTF. The CDR3 bases are TGCGCCAGCAGCCGGGGTTTGACAGGGAACTATGGCTACACCTTC.

J is TRBJ1-2 and V is TRBV6-5, with 7 bases lining up with TRBD1. J was trimmed by 8 bases and V by 7 bases; bases with no gene match: 7. The CDR3 has 12 amino acids. The germline gives CDR1 MNHEY, CDR2 SVGAGI. The CDR3 spells CASKTGAMGYTF. In DNA form, the CDR3 reads TGTGCCAGCAAAACAGGGGCTATGGGCTACACCTTC.

The rearrangement joins TRBV19 to TRBJ2-7, with TRBD1 matching 7 bases. The length of the CDR3 is 13 residues. The ends lost 5 bases at V and 3 bases at J; junction bases unmatched: 4. The germline V gene has CDR1 LNHDA and CDR2 SQIVND (reference sequence). CDR3 residues: CASSLGQFYEQYF. The CDR3 DNA follows: TGTGCCAGTAGTTTGGGACAGTTCTACGAGCAGTACTTC.

The chain has TRBV5-5 and TRBJ1-5; D is possibly TRBD1 (5 bases). The V and J ends lost 0 bases and 2 bases respectively, with 12 bases between them. Germline V gene data show CDR1 as SGHKS and CDR2 as YYEKEE (reference sequence). This CDR3 region has 16 residues. This chain's CDR3 is CASSLVPGSGNQPQHF. The CDR3 DNA reads TGTGCCAGCAGCTTGGTTCCAGGGTCGGGCAATCAGCCCCAGCATTTT.

The genes are TRBV9 and TRBJ1-6; 8 nucleotides agree with TRBD1. CDR3 length: 14 amino acids. CDR1 is SGDLS, CDR2 YYNGEE, per germline. Losses at the gene ends were 3 bases for V and 10 bases for J; bases not matched to a gene: 6. For the CDR3, the DNA is TGTGCCAGCAGCGACAGGGGGAGTAGATCACCCCTCCACTTT. Translation gives CASSDRGSRSPLHF.

V is TRBV2 and J is TRBJ2-7; a weak D match, TRBD2 (6 bases). From germline, CDR1 is SNHLY and CDR2 FYNNEI. The V end lost 7 bases, the J end lost 3 bases, and 13 bases lay between the germline ends. The CDR3 has 13 amino acids. CDR3 amino acids: CASNGGTDYEQYF. Here the CDR3 DNA reads TGTGCCAGCAACGGCGGGACCGACTACGAGCAGTACTTC.

In this sample, this clone turned up once. This sequence joins TRBV18 and TRBJ1-2, with D possibly being TRBD1 (6 bases). This CDR3 region has 14 residues. The germline CDR1 and CDR2 sequences are KGHSH and LQKENI. V was cut by 4 bases and J by 5 bases, with 14 bases left in between. CDR3 loop: CASSQGAGEYGYTF. The CDR3 nucleotides are TGTGCCAGCTCACAAGGGGCAGGGGAGTATGGCTACACCTTC.

This clone occurred a few times. This chain links TRBV19 with TRBJ2-1; 9 bases align to TRBD2. V lost 5 bases to trimming and J lost 7 bases; unmatched junction nucleotides: 9. The CDR3 runs 15 residues. CDR1 LNHDA and CDR2 SQIVND come from the germline V gene (reference sequence). CDR3 in amino acids: CASSPSGARLNEQFF. The CDR3, as DNA: TGTGCCAGTAGTCCTAGCGGGGCCCGTTTAAATGAGCAGTTCTTC.

The V and J genes are TRBV6-5 and TRBJ1-1, with TRBD1 matching over 11 bases. The CDR3 extends over 14 amino acids. Germline lookup yields CDR1 MNHEY and CDR2 SVGAGI. V gave up 5 bases and J gave up 10 bases; unmatched junction bases: 9. The CDR3 here is CASSRRTGGGVAFF. The CDR3 nucleotides are TGTGCCAGCAGTCGACGGACAGGGGGCGGCGTAGCTTTCTTT.

This clone was observed a single time. The chain joins TRBV18 to TRBJ1-2; 9 bases agree with TRBD1. Germline CDR1 is KGHSH and CDR2 is LQKENI. CDR3 length: 18 amino acids. V was pared by 2 bases and J by 0 bases, with 10 bases of the junction left unmatched. DNA for the CDR3: TGTGCCAGCTCACCAGCGTTGACAGGGGGTAGTGCTAACTATGGCTACACCTTC. It encodes CASSPALTGGSANYGYTF.

This chain joins TRBV27 and TRBJ1-4; D might be TRBD1 (5 bases). Trimming took 8 bases from V and 9 from J, leaving 19 bases between them. The CDR3 extends over 14 amino acids. Germline values: CDR1 MNHEY, CDR2 SMNVEV (reference sequence). This CDR3 is CASPASQGSKKLFF. The CDR3 bases are TGTGCCAGCCCGGCCTCGCAGGGTTCCAAAAAACTGTTTTTT.

The V call is TRBV4-1, the J call TRBJ2-3, with 14 bases fitting TRBD2. Trimming took 4 bases from V and 3 from J; bases not matched to a gene: 3. The CDR3 totals 16 residues. Germline V gene sequence: CDR1 MGHRA, CDR2 YSYEKL. The CDR3 spells CASSPRTSGGTDTQYF. CDR3 nucleotides: TGCGCCAGCAGCCCCCGGACTAGCGGGGGGACAGATACGCAGTATTTT.

The V call is TRBV3-1 (or the pseudogene TRBV3-2), the J call TRBJ2-3; 12 bases map to TRBD2. The V segment lost 1 base and the J segment 0 bases; nucleotides outside the gene matches: 5. Germline V gives CDR1 LGHDT, CDR2 YNNKEL (reference sequence). This CDR3 is 18 amino acids long. Written as DNA, the CDR3 is TGTGCCAGCAGCCAAGTGGCTAGCGGGGGGGTTAGCACAGATACGCAGTATTTT. Translated: CASSQVASGGVSTDTQYF.

The V and J genes are TRBV2 and TRBJ1-2; a possible D gene is TRBD1 (5 bases). V lost 5 bases and J lost 7, with 14 bases in between. There are 13 residues in the CDR3. Germline-derived CDR1 and CDR2 are SNHLY and FYNNEI. CDR3 sequence reads: CASSFDRVRGYTF. For the CDR3, the DNA is TGTGCCAGCAGTTTCGACAGAGTTCGTGGCTACACCTTC.

This chain uses TRBV30 with TRBJ1-6; the D is unclear. Germline V CDR1 and CDR2: GTSNPN, SVGIG (reference sequence). The CDR3 is 17 residues long. Between the trimmed V and J ends, which lost 0 bases and 7 bases, there was a span of 19 bases. The CDR3 region is CAWSVQLGGGVNSPLHF. The CDR3 DNA reads TGTGCCTGGAGTGTACAATTGGGCGGCGGGGTGAATTCACCCCTCCACTTT.

CDR3 coding DNA: TGTGCCAGCAGCGTAGATAGTGAGGGGGCACCTTCCGCGTATCTAGCTGAAGCTTTCTTT. It encodes CASSVDSEGAPSAYLAEAFF. The chain has TRBV9 and TRBJ1-1; 7 nucleotides align to TRBD1. This CDR3 has 20 residues. Trimming at V came to 0 bases and at J to 6 bases, leaving 23 bases not matched to a gene. CDR1 and CDR2 (germline): SGDLS, YYNGEE.

This chain links TRBV7-8 with TRBJ1-1; D unresolved. This CDR3 contains 13 residues. V gave up 3 bases and J gave up 2 bases, with 7 bases separating them. Germline V lookup: CDR1 SGHVS, CDR2 FQNEAQ. This CDR3 reads CASSLEGNTEAFF. The DNA for the CDR3 is TGTGCCAGCAGCTTGGAGGGAAACACTGAAGCTTTCTTT. The full variable domain, its missing parts supplied by reference TRBV7-8 and TRBJ1-1, is GAGVSQSPRYKVAKRGQDVALRCDPISGHVSLFWYQQALGQGPEFLTYFQNEAQLDKSGLPSDRFFAERPEGSVSTLKIQRTQQEDSAVYLCASSLEGNTEAFFGQGTRLTVV.